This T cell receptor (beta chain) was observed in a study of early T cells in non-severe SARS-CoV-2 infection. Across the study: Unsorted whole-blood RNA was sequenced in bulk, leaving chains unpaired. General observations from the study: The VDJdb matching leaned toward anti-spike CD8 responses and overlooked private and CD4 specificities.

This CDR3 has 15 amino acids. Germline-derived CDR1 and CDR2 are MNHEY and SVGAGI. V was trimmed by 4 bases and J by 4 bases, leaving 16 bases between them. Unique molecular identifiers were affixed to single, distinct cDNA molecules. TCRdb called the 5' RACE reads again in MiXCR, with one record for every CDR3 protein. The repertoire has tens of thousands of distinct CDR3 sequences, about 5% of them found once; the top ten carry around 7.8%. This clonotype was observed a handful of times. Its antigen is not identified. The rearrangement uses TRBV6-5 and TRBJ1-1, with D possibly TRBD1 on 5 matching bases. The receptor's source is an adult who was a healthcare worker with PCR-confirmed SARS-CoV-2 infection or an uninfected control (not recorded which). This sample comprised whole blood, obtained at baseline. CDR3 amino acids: CASSSSGTSGTEAFF. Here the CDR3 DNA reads TGTGCCAGCAGTTCCTCCGGGACCAGTGGCACTGAAGCTTTCTTT.